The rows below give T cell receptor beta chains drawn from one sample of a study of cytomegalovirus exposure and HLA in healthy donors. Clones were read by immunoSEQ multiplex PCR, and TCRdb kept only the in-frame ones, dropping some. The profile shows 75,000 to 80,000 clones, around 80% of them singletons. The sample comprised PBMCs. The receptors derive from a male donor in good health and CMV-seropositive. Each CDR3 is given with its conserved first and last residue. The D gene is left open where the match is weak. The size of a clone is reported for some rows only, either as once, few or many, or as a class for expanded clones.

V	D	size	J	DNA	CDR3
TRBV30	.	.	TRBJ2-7	TGTGCCTGGAGGGGGGCTAGCTCCTACGAGCAGTACTTC	CAWRGASSYEQYF
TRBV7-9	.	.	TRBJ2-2	TGTGCCAGCAGCACCGGGTTAGGGGGAGCAAACACCGGGGAGCTGTTTTTT	CASSTGLGGANTGELFF
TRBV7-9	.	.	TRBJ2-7	TGTGCCAGCAGCTTAGGGATCAGGGTTAACGAGCAGTACTTC	CASSLGIRVNEQYF
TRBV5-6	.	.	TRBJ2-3	TGTGCCAGCAGCTGGGAGGGCACAGATACGCAGTATTTT	CASSWEGTDTQYF
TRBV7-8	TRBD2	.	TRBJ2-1	TGTGCCAGCAGCTTAGCCGGGACTAGCGGTTACAATGAGCAGTTCTTC	CASSLAGTSGYNEQFF
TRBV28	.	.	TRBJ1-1	TGTGCCAGCAGTTTACCCCGGGGTCTCCCCACTGAAGCTTTCTTT	CASSLPRGLPTEAFF
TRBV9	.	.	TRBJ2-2	TGTGCCAGCAGCGTAGGCCTAGCCTGGGACACCGGGGAGCTGTTTTTT	CASSVGLAWDTGELFF
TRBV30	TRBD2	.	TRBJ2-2	TGTGCCTGGAGTGAGGGGACTAGCGGGCACACCGGGGAGCTGTTTTTT	CAWSEGTSGHTGELFF
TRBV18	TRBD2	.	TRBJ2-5	TGTGCCACCGGACTAGCGCACCAAGAGACCCAGTACTTC	CATGLAHQETQYF
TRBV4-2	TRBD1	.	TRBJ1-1	TGTGCCAGCAGACAGGGGGAAGGGACTGAAGCTTTCTTT	CASRQGEGTEAFF
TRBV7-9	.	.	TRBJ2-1	TGTGCCAGCAGCTTATCTCCGGACAGAAACTACAATGAGCAGTTCTTC	CASSLSPDRNYNEQFF
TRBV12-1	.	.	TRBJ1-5	TGTGCCAGCACACACAGGGGGCCGGGTAACTATAGCAATCAGCCCCAGCATTTT	CASTHRGPGNYSNQPQHF
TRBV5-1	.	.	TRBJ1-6	TGCGCCAGCAGCTTGGGTCCCGGGACATTTTATAATTCACCCCTCCACTTT	CASSLGPGTFYNSPLHF
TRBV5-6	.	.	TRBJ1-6	TGTGCCAGCAGCTCCTTAGGCGGGCCCGATAATTCACCCCTCCACTTT	CASSSLGGPDNSPLHF
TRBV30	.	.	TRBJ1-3	TGTGCCTTCCACCGTACCCAGGACAGCTCTGGAAACACCATATATTTT	CAFHRTQDSSGNTIYF
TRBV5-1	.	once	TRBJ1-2	TGCGCCAGCAGCGGAGGGGACGGCATAGGCTATGGCTACACCTTC	CASSGGDGIGYGYTF
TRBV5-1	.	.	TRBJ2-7	TGCGCCAGCAGCTTGGAAACTCCCAACGAGCAGTACTTC	CASSLETPNEQYF
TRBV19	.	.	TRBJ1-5	TGTGCCAGTAGTATTAGCTTAATGTCTGGCGGCAATCAGCCCCAGCATTTT	CASSISLMSGGNQPQHF
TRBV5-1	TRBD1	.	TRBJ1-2	TGCGCCAGCGCAAACCTGACAGGGGGGGACGGCTACACCTTC	CASANLTGGDGYTF
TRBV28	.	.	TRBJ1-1	TGTGCCAGTAGGGAAGGGGCCACTGAAGCTTTCTTT	CASREGATEAFF
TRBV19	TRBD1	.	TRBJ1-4	TGTGCCAGTAGAAATAACCCCAGGGGGCGGAATGAAAAACTGTTTTTT	CASRNNPRGRNEKLFF
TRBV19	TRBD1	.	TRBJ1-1	TGTGCCAGTGGCCGGGACAGGGAGGCGCGGACTGAAGCTTTCTTT	CASGRDREARTEAFF
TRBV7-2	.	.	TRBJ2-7	TGTGCCAGCAGCTTATTAACGGGGTTGGACGAGCAGTACTTC	CASSLLTGLDEQYF
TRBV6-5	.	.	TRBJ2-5	TGTGCCAGCAGTTCCCGACAGGGGACTAAGGACTTC	CASSSRQGTKDF
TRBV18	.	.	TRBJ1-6	TGTGCCAGCTCACAGGGTGTTAGCGGGGGTTCACCCCTCCACTTT	CASSQGVSGGSPLHF
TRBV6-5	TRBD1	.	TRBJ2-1	TGTGCCAGCAGTTTGGACAGGGGATCACCGAATGAGCAGTTCTTC	CASSLDRGSPNEQFF
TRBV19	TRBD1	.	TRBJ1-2	TGTGCCAGTAGTACCAAGCTCGACAGGGTTTTTGATGGCTACACCTTC	CASSTKLDRVFDGYTF
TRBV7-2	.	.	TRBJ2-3	TGTGCCAGCAGCTTCGGTGGGAGGCAGGGAGATACGCAGTATTTT	CASSFGGRQGDTQYF
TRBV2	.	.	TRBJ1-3	TGTGCCAGCAGTGAATTTTCGCCCAGGGTGATCGGAAACACCATATATTTT	CASSEFSPRVIGNTIYF
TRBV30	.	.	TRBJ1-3	TGTGCCTGGAGTGTACGGGGGATCTCTGGAAACACCATATATTTT	CAWSVRGISGNTIYF